Sequencing of this T cell receptor beta chain was carried out in a study of OX40 agonist ivuxolimab in advanced cancers. Notes on the study in general: Patients who responded partially at 0.1-3.0 mg/kg showed clonal expansion ranking among the lowest.

Assay used: immunoSEQ multiplex PCR; TCRdb lists only in-frame clones, some missing. The repertoire has about 95,000 clones, roughly 90% of them found once; the top ten carry roughly 2.6%. This CDR3 has 13 residues. The germline gives CDR1 SGHRS, CDR2 YFSETQ. The junction had 5 bases not matched to a gene; V was cut back by 7 bases and J by 6 bases. Turning to this clone: Its antigen is unknown.

The TCR originated in an adult with an advanced solid tumor such as melanoma, head and neck, liver or kidney cancer. This chain connects TRBV5-1 to TRBJ2-7; the match to TRBD2 covers 12 bases. The sequences come from CD4+ or CD8+ T cells sorted from blood, collected in a trial of the OX40 agonist ivuxolimab. The CDR3 coding sequence is TGCGCCAGCGCGGGACTAGCGGGCTCCGAGCAGTACTTC. This gives the protein CASAGLAGSEQYF.